One and the same sample provided the 32 T cell receptor beta chains below, sequenced in a study of blood T cell repertoires in COVID-19. Generated by immunoSEQ multiplex PCR, the TCRdb table keeps only in-frame clones and is missing some. The sample lists about 140,000 clones; about 79% were seen once. Input material: PBMCs or T cells enriched from blood (not recorded which). The receptors shown here come from a woman aged 50 to 60 who had recovered from COVID-19.

This clone was picked up one time. J is TRBJ1-2 and V is TRBV7-2; tentative D call: TRBD1 (5 bases). Between the trimmed V and J ends, which lost 5 bases and 8 bases, there was a span of 21 bases. The CDR3 contains 15 residues. Per germline, CDR1 SGHTA and CDR2 FQGNSA. CDR3 bases: TGTGCCAGCAGCGGACAATTTACCGGGCGCAAGGGCTACACCTTC. As protein: CASSGQFTGRKGYTF.

The chain combines TRBV6-5 with TRBJ2-3, with 10 nucleotides matching TRBD2. The CDR3 spans 15 residues. CDR1 and CDR2 (germline): MNHEY, SVGAGI. V gave up 6 bases and J gave up 2 bases; unmatched junction bases: 5. CDR3 bases: TGTGCCAGCAGCCTAGGACTAGCGGTCACAGATACGCAGTATTTT. Translation gives CASSLGLAVTDTQYF.

This clone was detected only once. The chain carries TRBV28 and TRBJ1-2; TRBD1 agrees at 7 bases. Germline trimming cut 6 bases from V and 6 bases from J; bases unmatched to any gene: 22. Germline values: CDR1 MDHEN, CDR2 SYDVKM. This CDR3 has 18 amino acids. CDR3 sequence reads: CASRPPTPGQFRVNGYTF. The CDR3 nucleotides are TGTGCCAGCAGGCCTCCTACTCCGGGACAGTTTAGGGTAAATGGCTACACCTTC.

The chain uses TRBV29-1 and TRBJ1-2; D ambiguous. V was clipped by 8 bases and J by 4 bases, with 17 bases between them. The CDR3 loop spans 13 amino acids. From germline, CDR1 is SQVTM and CDR2 ANQGSEA. The CDR3 here is CSTSRSVIYGYTF. For the CDR3, the DNA is TGCAGCACATCCCGCTCAGTTATCTATGGCTACACCTTC.

The gene calls are TRBV6-6 and TRBJ1-2; D might be TRBD1 (5 bases). The CDR3 runs 14 residues. The germline V gene has CDR1 MNHNY and CDR2 SVGAGI (reference sequence). Trimming stripped 0 bases from V and 7 bases from J, with 12 bases between. The CDR3 protein is CASSYSQGGSGYTF. CDR3 in DNA: TGTGCCAGCAGTTACTCGCAGGGTGGAAGTGGCTACACCTTC.

Turning to this clone: Being one base from a much bigger clone, this may be a read error. V usage is TRBV27 and J usage is TRBJ2-7, with 9 bases lining up with TRBD1. J gave up 3 bases and V 4 bases, and 1 base lay outside the gene matches. CDR3 length: 13 amino acids. Germline V gene lookup returns CDR1 MNHEY and CDR2 SMNVEV (reference sequence). CDR3: CASSSGQGYEQYF. In nucleotides, the CDR3 is TGTGCCAGCAGTTCGGGACAGGGCTACGAGCAGTACTTC.

The sample holds a few counts of this clone. The chain recombines TRBV9 with TRBJ2-1, with a possible D match to TRBD1 (5 bases). V lost 7 bases to trimming and J lost 7 bases, with 18 bases between them. Germline V gene lookup returns CDR1 SGDLS and CDR2 YYNGEE. The CDR3 is 14 residues long. The chain's CDR3 is CASGAWGDQNEQFF. The DNA of the CDR3 is TGTGCCAGCGGAGCTTGGGGCGATCAAAATGAGCAGTTCTTC.

The chain couples TRBV19 to TRBJ1-5; 9 positions agree with TRBD1. This CDR3 is built from 17 residues. V was clipped by 3 bases and J by 0 bases; unmatched bases: 6. Germline V CDR1 and CDR2: LNHDA, SQIVND (reference sequence). The CDR3 region is CASSIVATGGSNQPQHF. The CDR3 region has the DNA TGTGCCAGTAGTATTGTGGCGACAGGGGGTAGCAATCAGCCCCAGCATTTT.

This clone came up a few times. V usage is TRBV27 and J usage is TRBJ1-1, with TRBD1 as a possible D gene (6 bases). The CDR3 has 17 amino acids. Trimming removed 6 bases from V and 4 bases from J, with 24 bases in between. Germline V gene data show CDR1 as MNHEY and CDR2 as SMNVEV (reference sequence). DNA for the CDR3: TGTGCCAGCAGCTTACGTAACCTCAGGGGCCCGGGCACTGAAGCTTTCTTT. Its translation: CASSLRNLRGPGTEAFF.

The chain couples TRBV5-1 to TRBJ2-1, with 10 nucleotides matching TRBD2. The CDR3 is 19 residues long. Germline lookup yields CDR1 SGHRS and CDR2 YFSETQ. With V trimmed by 4 bases and J by 1 base, 14 bases remained unmatched. This CDR3 reads CASSPPTASGSLSYNEQFF. DNA for the CDR3: TGCGCCAGCAGCCCTCCAACGGCTAGCGGGAGTCTTTCCTACAATGAGCAGTTCTTC.

This clone was seen only a few times. One end of the junction varies from germline; a read error may be responsible. The chain recombines TRBV5-1 with TRBJ2-7, with TRBD1 matching 9 bases. The germline V gene has CDR1 SGHRS and CDR2 YFSETQ. This CDR3 has 14 residues. The CDR3 DNA follows: TGCGCCAGCAGATTGGACAGGGGCCCCTACGAGCAGTACTTC. It specifies CASRLDRGPYEQYF.

The V call is TRBV2, the J call TRBJ1-2, with D uncertain. There are 14 residues in the CDR3. Trimming removed 1 base at V and 7 bases at J, with 13 bases between. Germline CDR1 SNHLY, CDR2 FYNNEI. The CDR3: CASSEGQPSGGYTF. CDR3 coding DNA: TGTGCCAGCAGTGAAGGGCAGCCTTCGGGTGGCTACACCTTC.

This clone was found a few times. The chain is built from TRBV11-3 and TRBJ2-3; D might be TRBD1 (6 bases). This CDR3 is 15 amino acids long. V was trimmed by 5 bases and J by 7 bases, leaving 19 bases between them. The germline CDR1 and CDR2 sequences are SGHNT and YENEEA. CDR3 loop: CASSPAPRTVNTQYF. In nucleotides, the CDR3 is TGTGCCAGCAGCCCCGCACCGAGGACAGTGAATACGCAGTATTTT.

The chain uses TRBV19 and TRBJ1-2; possible D gene TRBD1, 6 bases. CDR1 is LNHDA, CDR2 SQIVND, per germline (reference sequence). CDR3 size: 16 residues. Trimming stripped 4 bases from V and 2 bases from J, with 17 bases between. The CDR3 region is CASSTGTPRRNYGYTF. CDR3 nucleotides: TGTGCCAGTAGTACCGGGACACCTCGCCGAAACTATGGCTACACCTTC.

The chain has TRBV9 and TRBJ2-4, with a possible D match to TRBD2 (5 bases). Trimming pared 3 bases from V and 9 bases from J, leaving 13 bases between. This CDR3 has 13 residues. The germline V gene encodes CDR1 SGDLS and CDR2 YYNGEE. The CDR3 coding sequence is TGTGCCAGCAGCGGGTCCCCGGGGAGCATTCAGTACTTC. Encoded protein: CASSGSPGSIQYF.

The table lists this clone with a count of one. This sequence joins TRBV6-5 and TRBJ1-1; D remains ambiguous. The CDR3 sequence is 15 residues long. Germline CDR1 MNHEY, CDR2 SVGAGI. V shed 6 bases and J shed 1 base, with 15 bases lying between them. In DNA form, the CDR3 reads TGTGCCAGCAGCACCTCCGGGAGACCGAACACTGAAGCTTTCTTT. Its translation: CASSTSGRPNTEAFF.

The chain links TRBV27 to TRBJ2-7, with D possibly TRBD2 on 7 matching bases. The V end lost 3 bases, the J end lost 4 bases, and 16 bases lay between the germline ends. The CDR3 is made up of 15 amino acids. Germline CDR1 reads MNHEY; CDR2 reads SMNVEV (reference sequence). In DNA, the CDR3 is TGTGCCAGCAGTTTTTTTTGGGGGGGCGGGTACGAGCAGTACTTC. It codes for CASSFFWGGGYEQYF.

This clone was counted only a few times. The rearrangement uses TRBV7-9 and TRBJ1-6, with 9 bases lining up with TRBD1. Per germline, CDR1 SEHNR and CDR2 FQNEAQ (reference sequence). J was trimmed by 9 bases and V by 5 bases; bases with no gene match: 8. The CDR3 loop spans 15 amino acids. The CDR3 nucleotides are TGTGCCAGCAGCGCCCAACGGACAGGGGCTTCACCCCTCCACTTT. Amino acids: CASSAQRTGASPLHF. Combining the CDR3 with reference TRBV7-9 and TRBJ1-6 gives the whole variable domain DTGVSQNPRHKITKRGQNVTFRCDPISEHNRLYWYRQTLGQGPEFLTYFQNEAQLEKSRLLSDRFSAERPKGSFSTLEIQRTEQGDSAMYLCASSAQRTGASPLHFGNGTRLTVT.

The V call is TRBV10-1, the J call TRBJ1-1, with TRBD1 matching over 7 bases. Trimming at V came to 0 bases and at J to 3 bases, leaving 10 bases not matched to a gene. The CDR3 totals 17 residues. The V gene's germline CDR1 is WNHNN and CDR2 SYGVQD (reference sequence). The CDR3 reads CASSESNWDSQHTEAFF. The CDR3 bases are TGCGCCAGCAGTGAGTCGAATTGGGACAGCCAACACACTGAAGCTTTCTTT.

The chain recombines TRBV5-4 with TRBJ2-3; 8 bases line up with TRBD1. The length of the CDR3 is 17 residues. V shed 4 bases, J shed 3 bases, and the junction held 13 bases outside the gene matches. Germline CDR1 SGHNT, CDR2 YYREEE (reference sequence). Here the CDR3 reads CASSKGVTGGPTDTQYF. The CDR3 bases are TGTGCCAGCAGCAAAGGGGTCACAGGGGGGCCAACAGATACGCAGTATTTT.

V and J are TRBV2 and TRBJ1-5; D remains unclear. Germline CDR1 and CDR2: SNHLY and FYNNEI. The V and J ends lost 5 bases and 0 bases respectively, with 23 bases between them. The CDR3 loop spans 19 amino acids. CDR3: CASSSTRTFPGDSNQPQHF. DNA for the CDR3: TGTGCCAGCAGTTCGACAAGGACCTTCCCCGGGGATAGCAATCAGCCCCAGCATTTT.

CDR3 region: CASSDPTGDNSPLHF. The CDR3 nucleotides are TGTGCCAGCAGTGACCCGACGGGTGATAATTCACCCCTCCACTTT. V and J are TRBV6-1 and TRBJ1-6; D is ambiguous. V shed 3 bases and J shed 5 bases, with 11 bases lying between them. Germline CDR1 is MNHNS and CDR2 is SASEGT. This CDR3 comprises 15 residues.

J is TRBJ1-3 and V is TRBV6-1; D is uncertain. The CDR3 loop spans 14 amino acids. The ends were cut back, 7 bases at V and 4 bases at J, with 14 bases in the middle. Germline V gene data show CDR1 as MNHNS and CDR2 as SASEGT. CDR3 region: CASTQAAQGNTIYF. CDR3 bases: TGTGCCAGCACCCAGGCCGCGCAAGGAAACACCATATATTTT.

This chain joins TRBV15 and TRBJ1-1; 11 positions match TRBD1. This CDR3 is 15 amino acids long. J gave up 4 bases and V 5 bases, and 6 bases lay outside the gene matches. From germline, CDR1 is LNHNV and CDR2 YYDKDF (reference sequence). This CDR3 reads CATSDPGQGVTEAFF. The CDR3 region has the DNA TGTGCCACCAGCGATCCGGGACAGGGGGTCACTGAAGCTTTCTTT.

This chain uses TRBV28 with TRBJ1-6; D is unresolved. CDR1 and CDR2 from the germline V gene are MDHEN and SYDVKM. The CDR3 covers 11 residues. V was trimmed by 10 bases and J by 5 bases, leaving 6 bases between them. CDR3 DNA sequence: TGTGCCACCGAGAATAATTCACCCCTCCACTTT. This sequence encodes CATENNSPLHF.

The J gene is TRBJ2-3, the V gene TRBV5-6; perhaps TRBD2 as D (6 bases). Trimming stripped 4 bases from V and 8 bases from J, with 17 bases between. The CDR3 is made up of 14 amino acids. Germline CDR1 reads SGHDT; CDR2 reads YYEEEE. The CDR3 DNA sequence: TGTGCCAGCAGCCCCCGGCGGGGATTCGGTACGCAGTATTTT. Encoded protein: CASSPRRGFGTQYF.

The chain employs TRBV5-1 and TRBJ2-2, with 11 bases lining up with TRBD1. V trimming: 2 bases; J trimming: 7 bases; junction bases outside the gene matches: 7. CDR1 is SGHRS, CDR2 YFSETQ, per germline. The CDR3 spans 16 residues. For the CDR3, the DNA is TGCGCCAGCAGCTTAACGGGACAGGGGGTTCTCGGGGAGCTGTTTTTT. Its protein product is CASSLTGQGVLGELFF.

The rearrangement uses TRBV6-5 and TRBJ1-2, with TRBD1 identical over 8 bases. The CDR3 covers 14 residues. Germline trimming cut 11 bases from V and 4 bases from J; bases unmatched to any gene: 12. Per the germline V gene, CDR1 is MNHEY and CDR2 is SVGAGI. The CDR3, as DNA: TGTGCCGCTTACAGGGGGAGGGGTGGCTATGGCTACACCTTC. It encodes CAAYRGRGGYGYTF.

The chain has TRBV4-2 and TRBJ2-5; D might be TRBD2 (6 bases). With 3 bases removed from V and 0 bases from J, the gap between germline ends came to 17 bases. The germline gives CDR1 LGHNA, CDR2 YNFKEQ. The CDR3 totals 17 residues. CDR3 nucleotide sequence: TGTGCCAGCAGCCAGGTTGGTAGCGGCAGCTACCAAGAGACCCAGTACTTC. Translation gives CASSQVGSGSYQETQYF.

The gene calls are TRBV5-1 and TRBJ2-1; the match to TRBD2 covers 9 bases. Losses at the gene ends were 0 bases for V and 2 bases for J; bases not matched to a gene: 3. Germline CDR1 is SGHRS and CDR2 is YFSETQ. The CDR3 sequence is 16 residues long. The CDR3 protein is CASSLGSGGPYNEQFF. The CDR3 DNA follows: TGCGCCAGCAGCTTGGGTAGCGGGGGCCCCTACAATGAGCAGTTCTTC.

The rearrangement joins TRBV19 to TRBJ2-7, with D unresolved. Germline V gene sequence: CDR1 LNHDA, CDR2 SQIVND (reference sequence). The V and J ends lost 6 bases and 5 bases respectively, with 14 bases between them. The CDR3 consists of 13 residues. CDR3 DNA: TGTGCCAGTAGCCCAGTGAATACCCACGAGCAGTACTTC. It is translated as CASSPVNTHEQYF.

This rearrangement joins TRBV9 to TRBJ1-2; 11 bases map to TRBD1. The CDR3 consists of 15 residues. The germline CDR1 and CDR2 sequences are SGDLS and YYNGEE. Trimming took 1 base from V and 5 from J; bases not matched to a gene: 4. The DNA of the CDR3 is TGTGCCAGCAGCGTACAGGGGACAGGGGGATATGGCTACACCTTC. Protein: CASSVQGTGGYGYTF.